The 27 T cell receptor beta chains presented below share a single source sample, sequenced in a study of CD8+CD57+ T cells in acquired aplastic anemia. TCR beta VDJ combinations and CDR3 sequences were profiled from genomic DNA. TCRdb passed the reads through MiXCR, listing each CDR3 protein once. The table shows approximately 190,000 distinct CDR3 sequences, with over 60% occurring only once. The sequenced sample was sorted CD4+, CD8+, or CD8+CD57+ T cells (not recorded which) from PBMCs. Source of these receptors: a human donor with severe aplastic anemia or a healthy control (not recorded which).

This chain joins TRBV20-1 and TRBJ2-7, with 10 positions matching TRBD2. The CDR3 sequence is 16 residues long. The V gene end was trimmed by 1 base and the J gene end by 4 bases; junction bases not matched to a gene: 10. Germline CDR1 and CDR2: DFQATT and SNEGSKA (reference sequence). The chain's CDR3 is CSARASGSHLGYEQYF. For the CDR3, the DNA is TGCAGTGCTAGAGCTAGCGGGAGTCATCTAGGGTACGAGCAGTACTTC.

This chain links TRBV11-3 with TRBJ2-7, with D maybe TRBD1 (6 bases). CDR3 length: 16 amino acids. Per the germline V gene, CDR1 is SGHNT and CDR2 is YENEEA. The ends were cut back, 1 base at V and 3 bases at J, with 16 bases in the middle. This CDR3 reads CASSLACYRVRYEQYF. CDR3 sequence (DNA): TGTGCCAGCAGCTTAGCCTGCTACAGGGTGCGCTACGAGCAGTACTTC.

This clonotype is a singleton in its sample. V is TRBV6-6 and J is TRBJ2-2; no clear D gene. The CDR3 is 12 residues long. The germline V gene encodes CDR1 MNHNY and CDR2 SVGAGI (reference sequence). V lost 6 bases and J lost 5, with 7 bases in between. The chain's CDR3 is CASSRRTGELFF. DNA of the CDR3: TGTGCCAGCAGCCGCCGGACCGGGGAGCTGTTTTTT.

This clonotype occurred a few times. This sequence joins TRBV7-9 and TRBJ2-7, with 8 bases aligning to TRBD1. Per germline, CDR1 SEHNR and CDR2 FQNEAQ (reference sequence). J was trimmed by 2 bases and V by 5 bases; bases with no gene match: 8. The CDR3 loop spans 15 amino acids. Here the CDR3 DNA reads TGTGCCAGCAGCCCAGCCAGGGGGCGCGCCTACGAGCAGTACTTC. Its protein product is CASSPARGRAYEQYF.

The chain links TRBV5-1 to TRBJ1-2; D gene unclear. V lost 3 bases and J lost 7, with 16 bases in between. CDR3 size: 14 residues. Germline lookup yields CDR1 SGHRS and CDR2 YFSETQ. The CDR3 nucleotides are TGCGCCAGCAGCTCGGGTGAGGGCGGTCGTGGCTACACCTTC. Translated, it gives CASSSGEGGRGYTF.

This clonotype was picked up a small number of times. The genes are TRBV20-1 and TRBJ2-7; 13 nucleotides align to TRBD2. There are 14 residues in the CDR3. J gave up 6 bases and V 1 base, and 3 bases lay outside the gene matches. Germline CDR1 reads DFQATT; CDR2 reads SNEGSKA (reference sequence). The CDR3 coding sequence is TGCAGTGCTAGAGGGACTAGCGGGGGAGGCGAGCAGTACTTC. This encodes CSARGTSGGGEQYF.

The CDR3 DNA reads TGCGCCAGCGGATTCGTGGCAGCTACTAACACTGAAGCTTTCTTT. Protein product: CASGFVAATNTEAFF. The chain combines TRBV5-1 with TRBJ1-1; D ambiguous. The CDR3 runs 15 residues. Germline CDR1 and CDR2: SGHRS and YFSETQ. V was pared by 7 bases and J by 2 bases, with 18 bases between.

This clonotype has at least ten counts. CDR3: CASIGRQGSYYGYTF. The CDR3 DNA reads as TGTGCCAGCATTGGTCGACAGGGATCCTACTATGGCTACACCTTC. The rearrangement links TRBV5-8 to TRBJ1-2; 7 bases match TRBD1. The CDR3 consists of 15 residues. The V and J ends lost 6 bases and 3 bases, in that order; junction bases with no gene match: 11. CDR1 is SGHTS and CDR2 is YDEGEE in the germline V gene.

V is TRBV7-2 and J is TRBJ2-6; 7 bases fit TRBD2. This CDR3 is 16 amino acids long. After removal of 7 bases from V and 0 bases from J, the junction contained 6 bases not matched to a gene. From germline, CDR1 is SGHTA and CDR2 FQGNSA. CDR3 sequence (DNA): TGTGCCAGCATCCTTAGCGGGCGCTCTGGGGCCAACGTCCTGACTTTC. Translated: CASILSGRSGANVLTF.

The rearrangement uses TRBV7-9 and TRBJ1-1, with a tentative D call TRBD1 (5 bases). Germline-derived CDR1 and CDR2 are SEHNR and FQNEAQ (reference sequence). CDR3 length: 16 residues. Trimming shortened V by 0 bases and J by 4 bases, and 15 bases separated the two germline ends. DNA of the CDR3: TGTGCCAGCAGCTTAGCGCCTTTCAGGGTTCGCACTGAAGCTTTCTTT. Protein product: CASSLAPFRVRTEAFF.

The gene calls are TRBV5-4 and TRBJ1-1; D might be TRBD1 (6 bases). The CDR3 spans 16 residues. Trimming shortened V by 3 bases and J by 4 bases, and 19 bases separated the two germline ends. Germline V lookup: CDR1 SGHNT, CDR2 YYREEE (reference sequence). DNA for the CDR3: TGTGCCAGCAGCTCCGGGACACGGATTAAGGGCACTGAAGCTTTCTTT. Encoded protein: CASSSGTRIKGTEAFF.

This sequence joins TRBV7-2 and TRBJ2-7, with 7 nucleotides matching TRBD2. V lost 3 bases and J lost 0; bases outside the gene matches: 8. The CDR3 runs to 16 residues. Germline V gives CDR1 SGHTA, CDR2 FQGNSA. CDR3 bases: TGTGCCAGCAGCTTTAATGGGCGGGGGAGCTCCTACGAGCAGTACTTC. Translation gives CASSFNGRGSSYEQYF.

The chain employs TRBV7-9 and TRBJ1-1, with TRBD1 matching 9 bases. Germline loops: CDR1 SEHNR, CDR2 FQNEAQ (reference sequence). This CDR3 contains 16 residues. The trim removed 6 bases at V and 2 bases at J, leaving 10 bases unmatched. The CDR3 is CASRSGTGRGNTEAFF. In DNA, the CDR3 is TGTGCCAGCAGATCCGGGACAGGGAGGGGTAACACTGAAGCTTTCTTT.

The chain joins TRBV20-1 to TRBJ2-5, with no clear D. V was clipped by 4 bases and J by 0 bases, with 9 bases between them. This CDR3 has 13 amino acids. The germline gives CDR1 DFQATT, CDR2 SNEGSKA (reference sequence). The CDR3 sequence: CSANGVDQETQYF. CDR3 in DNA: TGCAGTGCTAATGGTGTAGACCAAGAGACCCAGTACTTC.

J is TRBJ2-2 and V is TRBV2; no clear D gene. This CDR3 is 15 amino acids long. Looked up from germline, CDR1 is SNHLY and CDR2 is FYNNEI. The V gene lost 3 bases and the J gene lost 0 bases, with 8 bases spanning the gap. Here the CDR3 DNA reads TGTGCCAGCAGTGACAGAGATCCGAACACCGGGGAGCTGTTTTTT. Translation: CASSDRDPNTGELFF.

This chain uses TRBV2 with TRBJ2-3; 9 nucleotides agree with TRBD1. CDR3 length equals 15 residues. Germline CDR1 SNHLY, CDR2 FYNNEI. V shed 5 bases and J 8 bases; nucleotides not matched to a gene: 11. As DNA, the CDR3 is TGTGCCAGCAGTAAATCACAGGGGGCGCTTGCTACGCAGTATTTT. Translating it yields CASSKSQGALATQYF.

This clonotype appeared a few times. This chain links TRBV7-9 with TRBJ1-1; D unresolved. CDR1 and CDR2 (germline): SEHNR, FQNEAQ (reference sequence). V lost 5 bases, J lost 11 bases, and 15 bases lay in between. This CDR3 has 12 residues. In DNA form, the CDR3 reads TGTGCCAGCAGCCATGACACAAGGGAGGCTTTCTTT. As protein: CASSHDTREAFF.

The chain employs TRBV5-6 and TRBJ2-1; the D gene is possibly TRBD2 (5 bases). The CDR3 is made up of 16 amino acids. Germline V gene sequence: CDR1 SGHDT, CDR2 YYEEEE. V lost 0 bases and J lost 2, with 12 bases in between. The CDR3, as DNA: TGTGCCAGCAGCTTGGGAGCTAGCTTCGCCTACAATGAGCAGTTCTTC. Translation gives CASSLGASFAYNEQFF.

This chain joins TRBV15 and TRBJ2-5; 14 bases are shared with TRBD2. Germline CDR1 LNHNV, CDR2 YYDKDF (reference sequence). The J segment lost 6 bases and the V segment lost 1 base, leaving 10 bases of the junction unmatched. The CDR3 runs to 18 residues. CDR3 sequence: CATSRGGLAGVQGKTQYF. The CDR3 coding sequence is TGTGCCACCAGCAGAGGGGGACTAGCGGGAGTTCAGGGAAAGACCCAGTACTTC. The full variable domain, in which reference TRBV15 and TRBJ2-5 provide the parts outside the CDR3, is DAMVIQNPRYQVTQFGKPVTLSCSQTLNHNVMYWYQQKSSQAPKLLFHYYDKDFNNEADTPDNFQSRRPNTSFCFLDIRSPGLGDTAMYLCATSRGGLAGVQGKTQYFGPGTRLLVL.

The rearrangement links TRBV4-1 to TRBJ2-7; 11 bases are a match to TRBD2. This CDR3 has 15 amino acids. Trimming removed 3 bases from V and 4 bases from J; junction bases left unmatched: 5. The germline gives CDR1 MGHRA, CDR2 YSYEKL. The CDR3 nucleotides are TGCGCCAGCAGCCAGATAACTAGCGGGAGTTACGAGCAGTACTTC. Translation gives CASSQITSGSYEQYF.

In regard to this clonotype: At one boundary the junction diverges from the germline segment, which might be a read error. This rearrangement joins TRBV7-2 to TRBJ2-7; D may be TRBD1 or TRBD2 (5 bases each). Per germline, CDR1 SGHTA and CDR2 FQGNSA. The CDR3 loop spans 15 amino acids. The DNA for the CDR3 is TGTGCCAGCAGCTTAGCGGGACCGGCTAGAACTTCGGCCCTCTTC. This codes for CASSLAGPARTSALF.

Here the CDR3 reads CADTANTGELFF. CDR3 DNA sequence: TGTGCCGATACTGCCAACACCGGGGAGCTGTTTTTT. The chain couples TRBV9 to TRBJ2-2, with D uncertain. V lost 10 bases and J lost 2, with 9 bases in between. Germline CDR1 SGDLS, CDR2 YYNGEE. CDR3 length: 12 amino acids.

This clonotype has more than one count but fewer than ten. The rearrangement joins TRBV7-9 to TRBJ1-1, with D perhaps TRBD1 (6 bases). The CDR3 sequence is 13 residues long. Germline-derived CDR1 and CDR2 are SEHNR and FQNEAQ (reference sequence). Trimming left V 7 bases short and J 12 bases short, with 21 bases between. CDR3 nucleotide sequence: TGTGCCAGCACCCCAGGACAGTCCTGGGGAACTTTCTTT. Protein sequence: CASTPGQSWGTFF.

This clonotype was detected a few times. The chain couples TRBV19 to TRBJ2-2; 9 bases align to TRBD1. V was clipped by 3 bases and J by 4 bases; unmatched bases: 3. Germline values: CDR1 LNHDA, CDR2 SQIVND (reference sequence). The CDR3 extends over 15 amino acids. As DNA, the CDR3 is TGTGCCAGTAGTATTACAGGGGGCTTCACCGGGGAGCTGTTTTTT. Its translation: CASSITGGFTGELFF.

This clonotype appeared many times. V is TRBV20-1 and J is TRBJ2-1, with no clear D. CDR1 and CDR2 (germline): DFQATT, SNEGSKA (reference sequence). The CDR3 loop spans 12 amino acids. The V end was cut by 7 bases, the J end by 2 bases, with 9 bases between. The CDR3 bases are TGCAGTGTGTCGGAGACCTACAATGAGCAGTTCTTC. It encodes CSVSETYNEQFF.

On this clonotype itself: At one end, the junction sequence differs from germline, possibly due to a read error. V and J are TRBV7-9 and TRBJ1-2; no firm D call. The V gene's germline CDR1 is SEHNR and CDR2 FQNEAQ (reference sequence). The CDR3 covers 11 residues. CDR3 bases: TGTGCCAGCAGCTTGGGCCCTCTCCCTTACTTC. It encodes CASSLGPLPYF. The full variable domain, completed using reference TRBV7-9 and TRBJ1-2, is DTGVSQNPRHKITKRGQNVTFRCDPISEHNRLYWYRQTLGQGPEFLTYFQNEAQLEKSRLLSDRFSAERPKGSFSTLEIQRTEQGDSAMYLCASSLGPLPYFGSGTRLTVV.

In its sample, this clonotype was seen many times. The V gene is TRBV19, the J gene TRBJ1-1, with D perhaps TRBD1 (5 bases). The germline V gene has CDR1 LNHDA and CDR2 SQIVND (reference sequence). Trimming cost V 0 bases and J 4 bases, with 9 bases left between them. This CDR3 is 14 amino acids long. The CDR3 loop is CASSIDDSFTEAFF. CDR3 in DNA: TGTGCCAGTAGTATAGATGACAGTTTCACTGAAGCTTTCTTT.